The 29 T cell receptor beta chains below were found in one sample sequenced in a study of blood T cell repertoires in COVID-19. Assay: immunoSEQ multiplex PCR; the TCRdb copy retains only in-frame clones and omits some. The sample includes about 530,000 clones, around 90% of them seen just once. Sequenced material: peripheral blood. These receptors originate from a woman in her fifties or sixties with COVID-19, enrolled during active disease.

This rearrangement joins TRBV18 to TRBJ1-1, with 9 positions matching TRBD1. This CDR3 is built from 15 residues. Trimming removed 4 bases from V and 3 bases from J; junction bases left unmatched: 6. The germline CDR1 and CDR2 sequences are KGHSH and LQKENI. CDR3 in amino acids: CASSRRTGDDTEAFF. CDR3 nucleotide sequence: TGTGCCAGCTCACGACGGACAGGGGATGACACTGAAGCTTTCTTT.

This clone was observed once. The chain employs TRBV6-5 and TRBJ1-1; a possible D gene is TRBD1 (6 bases). Trimming pared 5 bases from V and 4 bases from J, leaving 14 bases between. CDR1 is MNHEY, CDR2 SVGAGI, per germline. There are 14 residues in the CDR3. CDR3 sequence reads: CASSIYREPTEAFF. In DNA, the CDR3 is TGTGCCAGCAGTATATACAGGGAGCCCACTGAAGCTTTCTTT.

V and J are TRBV30 and TRBJ2-7; D gene uncertain. Germline CDR1 GTSNPN, CDR2 SVGIG (reference sequence). The V and J ends lost 1 base and 0 bases respectively, with 7 bases between them. This CDR3 has 13 amino acids. The CDR3 loop reads CAWSEQSSYEQYF. CDR3 nucleotides: TGTGCCTGGAGTGAACAGAGCTCCTACGAGCAGTACTTC.

This rearrangement joins TRBV7-2 to TRBJ2-7; TRBD1 is a possible D gene (5 bases). The CDR3 has 13 amino acids. Germline CDR1 SGHTA, CDR2 FQGNSA. The V gene lost 0 bases and the J gene lost 7 bases, with 10 bases spanning the gap. The CDR3 DNA is TGTGCCAGCAGCTTAGCTGCAGGGCGGGAGCAGTACTTC. Protein: CASSLAAGREQYF.

The chain employs TRBV15 and TRBJ2-1, with a tentative D call TRBD2 (5 bases). V dropped 1 base and J dropped 5 bases, with 18 bases sitting between them. Germline V CDR1 and CDR2: LNHNV, YYDKDF (reference sequence). The CDR3 covers 17 residues. The chain's CDR3 is CATSRGEGYRFDNEQFF. CDR3 in DNA: TGTGCCACCAGCAGAGGAGAGGGCTACAGATTCGACAATGAGCAGTTCTTC.

This chain uses TRBV25-1 with TRBJ2-7, with D possibly TRBD2 on 5 matching bases. Germline lookup yields CDR1 MGHDK and CDR2 SYGVNS. The V end lost 8 bases, the J end lost 5 bases, and 16 bases lay between the germline ends. This CDR3 comprises 13 residues. The DNA for the CDR3 is TGTGCCAGCTCTGGGAGCAGCGGTCACGAGCAGTACTTC. It specifies CASSGSSGHEQYF.

J is TRBJ2-7 and V is TRBV6-5; 7 bases fit TRBD1. With V trimmed by 8 bases and J by 4 bases, 11 bases remained unmatched. Germline V gene sequence: CDR1 MNHEY, CDR2 SVGAGI. There are 14 residues in the CDR3. The chain's CDR3 is CASGEPGQLYEQYF. CDR3 nucleotides: TGTGCCAGCGGAGAACCGGGACAGTTATACGAGCAGTACTTC.

The chain joins TRBV30 to TRBJ2-1, with a possible D match to TRBD2 (7 bases). Trimming shortened V by 0 bases and J by 6 bases, and 12 bases separated the two germline ends. CDR1 is GTSNPN and CDR2 is SVGIG in the germline V gene (reference sequence). The CDR3 loop spans 14 amino acids. CDR3 protein: CAWSVWGGINEQFF. The CDR3 DNA reads as TGTGCCTGGAGTGTCTGGGGGGGCATCAATGAGCAGTTCTTC.

CDR3 amino acids: CASSFAGRPNYGYTF. Written as DNA, the CDR3 is TGTGCCAGCAGTTTTGCGGGACGGCCAAACTATGGCTACACCTTC. The rearrangement links TRBV28 to TRBJ1-2, with D maybe TRBD1 (5 bases). Germline loops: CDR1 MDHEN, CDR2 SYDVKM. The CDR3 is 15 residues long. The V end was cut by 3 bases, the J end by 2 bases, with 13 bases between.

V usage is TRBV2 and J usage is TRBJ2-5; 7 nucleotides line up with TRBD2. The CDR3 consists of 14 residues. V was clipped by 7 bases and J by 3 bases; unmatched bases: 8. Germline V gene data show CDR1 as SNHLY and CDR2 as FYNNEI. The CDR3 coding sequence is TGTGCCAGCACCGAGGGAGGGGAAGAAGAGACCCAGTACTTC. Its translation is CASTEGGEEETQYF.

This chain joins TRBV12-3 or TRBV12-4 and TRBJ1-2; TRBD1 is a possible D gene (5 bases). CDR3 length: 12 residues. Trimming removed 6 bases at V and 4 bases at J, with 9 bases between. The CDR3 sequence is CASSPGLYGYTF. The CDR3 nucleotides are TGTGCCAGCAGCCCGGGACTCTATGGCTACACCTTC.

This clone has only one observation. J is TRBJ2-1 and V is TRBV7-9; 7 bases are a match to TRBD2. V dropped 4 bases and J dropped 5; count of bases not matched to a gene: 8. Germline V CDR1 and CDR2: SEHNR, FQNEAQ (reference sequence). This CDR3 is 15 amino acids long. CDR3 nucleotide sequence: TGTGCCAGCAGCTCGACGGGACTACCCAACAATGAGCAGTTCTTC. It is translated as CASSSTGLPNNEQFF.

The table lists this clone with a few counts. The chain joins TRBV28 to TRBJ1-5, with D perhaps matching TRBD1 (6 bases). Germline lookup yields CDR1 MDHEN and CDR2 SYDVKM. Trimming removed 8 bases at V and 4 bases at J, with 18 bases between. There are 15 residues in the CDR3. The CDR3 coding sequence is TGTGCCAGCGGAACAACAGGGTCTGATAATCAGCCCCAGCATTTT. This gives the protein CASGTTGSDNQPQHF.

This chain links TRBV10-2 with TRBJ1-3; D perhaps matches TRBD1 (6 bases). V dropped 2 bases and J dropped 0 bases, with 11 bases sitting between them. Germline-derived CDR1 and CDR2 are WSHSY and SAAADI. This CDR3 is built from 16 residues. As DNA, the CDR3 is TGCGCCAGCAGTGAGAGGACAGCGAGCTCTGGAAACACCATATATTTT. It specifies CASSERTASSGNTIYF.

The V and J genes are TRBV12-5 and TRBJ1-1; the D is unclear. The CDR3 runs to 13 residues. V was pared by 7 bases and J by 1 base, with 10 bases between. Germline CDR1 and CDR2: LGHNT and FRNRAP. The DNA of the CDR3 is TGTGCTAGTGCCCTAACCTCGAACACTGAAGCTTTCTTT. Protein: CASALTSNTEAFF.

For this clone: The limits of the CDR3 on the DNA are not certain, so only TCRdb's listed CDR3 is given. The CDR3 here is CATSVPGLPYEQYF. The gene calls are TRBV24-1 and TRBJ2-7; the table's D gene call, TRBD1, was not cross checked with the DNA. Germline V lookup: CDR1 KGHDR, CDR2 SFDVKD. The CDR3 spans 14 amino acids, including both terminal residues.

The rearrangement uses TRBV7-2 and TRBJ2-1; 8 nucleotides agree with TRBD2. The CDR3 is 16 amino acids. Germline assignment: CDR1 SGHTA and CDR2 FQGNSA. With V trimmed by 2 bases and J by 2 bases, 5 bases remained unmatched. This CDR3 reads CASSLRAGATYNEQFF. In DNA form, the CDR3 reads TGTGCCAGCAGCTTAAGAGCGGGGGCCACCTACAATGAGCAGTTCTTC.

The chain has TRBV7-9 and TRBJ2-2; the D gene is possibly TRBD2 (5 bases). Looked up from germline, CDR1 is SEHNR and CDR2 is FQNEAQ (reference sequence). There are 15 residues in the CDR3. The V gene lost 8 bases and the J gene lost 4 bases, with 17 bases spanning the gap. The CDR3 bases are TGTGCCAGCGGGAGCCGGGCGGTGGGCACCGGGGAGCTGTTTTTT. It specifies CASGSRAVGTGELFF.

This rearrangement joins TRBV29-1 to TRBJ2-7; 8 nucleotides align to TRBD1. Trimming cost V 7 bases and J 2 bases; bases outside gene matches: 7. The CDR3 consists of 13 residues. The germline V gene encodes CDR1 SQVTM and CDR2 ANQGSEA. The CDR3 DNA reads TGCAGCGCAGAGACAGGGGATCCCTACGAGCAGTACTTC. Its protein product is CSAETGDPYEQYF.

V is TRBV2 and J is TRBJ2-7, with D possibly TRBD2 on 6 matching bases. The V end was cut by 9 bases, the J end by 0 bases, with 18 bases between. The CDR3 runs 15 residues. Germline-derived CDR1 and CDR2 are SNHLY and FYNNEI. This CDR3 reads CASGAGTFSSYEQYF. The CDR3 nucleotides are TGTGCCAGTGGTGCGGGGACTTTCAGCTCCTACGAGCAGTACTTC.

Remarks on this clone: The sample holds other DNA sequences that translate to the same CDR3. V usage is TRBV5-1 and J usage is TRBJ1-1; TRBD1 aligns across 7 bases. The V and J ends lost 0 bases and 5 bases, in that order; junction bases with no gene match: 4. The CDR3 consists of 14 residues. Germline-derived CDR1 and CDR2 are SGHRS and YFSETQ. As DNA, the CDR3 is TGCGCCAGCAGCTTGGGACAGGGTTGGACTGAAGCTTTCTTT. Amino acids: CASSLGQGWTEAFF. The full variable domain, with the rest looked up from reference TRBV5-1 and TRBJ1-1, is KAGVTQTPRYLIKTRGQQVTLSCSPISGHRSVSWYQQTPGQGLQFLFEYFSETQRNKGNFPGRFSGRQFSNSRSEMNVSTLELGDSALYLCASSLGQGWTEAFFGQGTRLTVV.

The chain uses TRBV3-1 (or the pseudogene TRBV3-2) and TRBJ1-1, with a tentative D call TRBD1 (5 bases). The CDR3 is 15 amino acids. The germline V gene has CDR1 LGHDT and CDR2 YNNKEL (reference sequence). V lost 0 bases, J lost 9 bases, and 17 bases lay in between. DNA of the CDR3: TGTGCCAGCAGCCAAGAGCAGGGTCTGCCCTCAAAAGCTTTCTTT. It encodes CASSQEQGLPSKAFF.

The chain couples TRBV27 to TRBJ2-3; the D gene is possibly TRBD2 (5 bases). Per the germline V gene, CDR1 is MNHEY and CDR2 is SMNVEV (reference sequence). The germline V and J ends were trimmed by 2 bases and 5 bases, with 11 bases remaining between them. The CDR3 consists of 14 residues. CDR3 region: CASSLEGHLDTQYF. CDR3 bases: TGTGCCAGCAGTTTAGAGGGCCACCTAGATACGCAGTATTTT.

DNA of the CDR3: TGTGCCAGTCATACCGGGACAGGGAACAATGAGCAGTTCTTC. Translation: CASHTGTGNNEQFF. This rearrangement joins TRBV2 to TRBJ2-1, with 9 bases lining up with TRBD1. Trimming removed 9 bases from V and 5 bases from J; junction bases left unmatched: 8. Per germline, CDR1 SNHLY and CDR2 FYNNEI. The CDR3 runs 14 residues.

V and J are TRBV27 and TRBJ1-2, with 7 bases fitting TRBD1. The CDR3 consists of 13 residues. Trimming removed 6 bases from V and 4 bases from J; junction bases left unmatched: 5. Germline CDR1 reads MNHEY; CDR2 reads SMNVEV (reference sequence). In DNA, the CDR3 is TGTGCCAGCAGGGGACAGCTGACCTATGGCTACACCTTC. Amino acids: CASRGQLTYGYTF.

The V gene is TRBV7-2, the J gene TRBJ1-3; D is possibly TRBD1 (5 bases). Germline V lookup: CDR1 SGHTA, CDR2 FQGNSA. Deletions cut 4 bases from V and 3 bases from J, with 10 bases between. This CDR3 region has 14 residues. In DNA, the CDR3 is TGTGCCAGCAGCTCCCGACAGTATGGAAACACCATATATTTT. It codes for CASSSRQYGNTIYF.

The rearrangement joins TRBV4-1 to TRBJ1-4, with D possibly being TRBD1 (6 bases). CDR3 length: 14 amino acids. The germline CDR1 and CDR2 sequences are MGHRA and YSYEKL. Trimming cost V 4 bases and J 9 bases, with 15 bases left between them. The CDR3 sequence is CASSPPGGRKKLFF. Written as DNA, the CDR3 is TGCGCCAGCAGCCCGCCGGGGGGGCGTAAAAAACTGTTTTTT.

This chain links TRBV30 with TRBJ1-1; possibly TRBD1 for D (5 bases). This CDR3 is 15 amino acids long. The germline CDR1 and CDR2 sequences are GTSNPN and SVGIG (reference sequence). Between the trimmed V and J ends, which lost 3 bases and 0 bases, there was a span of 14 bases. CDR3 residues: CAWRTRVDLNTEAFF. The DNA for the CDR3 is TGTGCCTGGAGAACCAGGGTGGACCTGAACACTGAAGCTTTCTTT.

This chain connects TRBV6-5 to TRBJ1-5; a possible D gene is TRBD1 (5 bases). The CDR3 covers 15 residues. Trimming removed 7 bases at V and 7 bases at J, with 20 bases between. Germline V CDR1 and CDR2: MNHEY, SVGAGI. In DNA form, the CDR3 reads TGTGCCAGCAACGGGCACACGGGGGTTGGGCAGCCCCAGCATTTT. This codes for CASNGHTGVGQPQHF.